These T cell receptor beta chains were read from a single sample in a study of graft-versus-host responses after intestinal transplantation. TCRdb's copy holds only in-frame clones and misses some; the assay was immunoSEQ multiplex PCR. The sample lists 81,000 or so clones, approximately 92% occurring once. These TCRs are of unknown antigen specificity. Sequenced here: unstimulated CD8+ T cells sorted from spleen or lymph node cells, sampled before transplant. These receptors came from a human donor who was the organ donor for an intestinal transplant. Each CDR3 is given with its conserved first and last residue. Fields, in order: J gene, clone size, V gene, D gene, CDR3 DNA, CDR3 protein. The D gene is left open where the match is weak. For some rows the clone size is stated as once, few or many, or as a class when expanded; others skip it.

j_call: TRBJ2-3; clone_size: .; v_call: TRBV27; d_call: TRBD2; cdr3_nt: TGTGCCAGCAGTAAAGCGGGGAGGCCTCCCACAGATACGCAGTATTTT; cdr3_aa: CASSKAGRPPTDTQYF
j_call: TRBJ1-5; clone_size: .; v_call: TRBV5-6; d_call: TRBD1; cdr3_nt: TGTGCCAGCAGCTTGGGGACAGGGGGCCCATTTAGCAATCAGCCCCAGCATTTT; cdr3_aa: CASSLGTGGPFSNQPQHF
j_call: TRBJ1-1; clone_size: .; v_call: TRBV6-4; d_call: TRBD1; cdr3_nt: TGTGCCAGCAAACGTACAGGGGCGTACACTGAAGCTTTCTTT; cdr3_aa: CASKRTGAYTEAFF
j_call: TRBJ2-3; clone_size: .; v_call: TRBV7-2; d_call: TRBD2; cdr3_nt: TGTGCCAGCAGCAAGGTTGGACTAGCGGGAGGCGCAGATACGCAGTATTTT; cdr3_aa: CASSKVGLAGGADTQYF
j_call: TRBJ2-1; clone_size: .; v_call: TRBV4-1; d_call: TRBD1; cdr3_nt: TGCGCCAGCAGCCAGGTGGGCTTGACAGGGGGCAACGACAATGAGCAGTTCTTC; cdr3_aa: CASSQVGLTGGNDNEQFF
j_call: TRBJ1-2; clone_size: .; v_call: TRBV5-6; d_call: .; cdr3_nt: TGTGCCAGCAGCTTGAACCCCTCAGGCGCCAGTTATGGCTACACCTTC; cdr3_aa: CASSLNPSGASYGYTF
j_call: TRBJ2-3; clone_size: .; v_call: TRBV14; d_call: .; cdr3_nt: TGTGCCAGCAGCCCCCAGGCCGGTTCCGGCGATACGCAGTATTTT; cdr3_aa: CASSPQAGSGDTQYF
j_call: TRBJ2-1; clone_size: few; v_call: TRBV2; d_call: TRBD2; cdr3_nt: TGTGCCAGCAGTGAATATGGTAGACTAGCGGGGACCTACAATGAGCAGTTCTTC; cdr3_aa: CASSEYGRLAGTYNEQFF
j_call: TRBJ2-1; clone_size: .; v_call: TRBV7-3; d_call: .; cdr3_nt: TGTGCCAGCAGCCCCGCGGGGGCCTCCTACAATGAGCAGTTCTTC; cdr3_aa: CASSPAGASYNEQFF
j_call: TRBJ1-1; clone_size: .; v_call: TRBV27; d_call: TRBD1; cdr3_nt: TGTGCCAGCTGGGGCGGGACAGGGGAACCTGAAGCTTTCTTT; cdr3_aa: CASWGGTGEPEAFF
j_call: TRBJ2-7; clone_size: .; v_call: TRBV25-1; d_call: TRBD1; cdr3_nt: TGTGCCAGCAGTGAATGGGGGGACGGGCAGGGGGCTTCCCACGAGCAGTACTTC; cdr3_aa: CASSEWGDGQGASHEQYF
j_call: TRBJ2-1; clone_size: .; v_call: TRBV13; d_call: TRBD2; cdr3_nt: TGTGCCAGCAGCTTAGGCGGGACTAGAGGGGCGTCTGGGCAGTTCTTC; cdr3_aa: CASSLGGTRGASGQFF
j_call: TRBJ1-3; clone_size: .; v_call: TRBV9; d_call: TRBD1; cdr3_nt: TGTGCCAGCAGCCCCCGGGACAGGCCCCGAAACACCATATATTTT; cdr3_aa: CASSPRDRPRNTIYF
j_call: TRBJ1-3; clone_size: .; v_call: TRBV6-9; d_call: .; cdr3_nt: TGTGCCAGCACCCGGCCAGGGAAGACCCCTCACTCTGGAAACACCATATATTTT; cdr3_aa: CASTRPGKTPHSGNTIYF
j_call: TRBJ1-4; clone_size: .; v_call: TRBV5-5; d_call: .; cdr3_nt: TGTGCCAGCAGCCCTAGACAGGTATGTAAGGAAAAACTGTTTTTT; cdr3_aa: CASSPRQVCKEKLFF
j_call: TRBJ2-6; clone_size: few; v_call: TRBV2; d_call: .; cdr3_nt: TGTGCCAGCAGTCCAGGCTACTCTGGGGCCAACGTCCTGACTTTC; cdr3_aa: CASSPGYSGANVLTF
j_call: TRBJ1-2; clone_size: once; v_call: TRBV7-9; d_call: .; cdr3_nt: TGTGCCGGCAGCTTGGACAGCCCCTATGGCTACACCTTC; cdr3_aa: CAGSLDSPYGYTF
j_call: TRBJ2-3; clone_size: .; v_call: TRBV4-1; d_call: TRBD1; cdr3_nt: TGCGCCAGCAGCCTTCGACAGGGGACAGATACGCAGTATTTT; cdr3_aa: CASSLRQGTDTQYF
j_call: TRBJ1-2; clone_size: .; v_call: TRBV6-6; d_call: TRBD1; cdr3_nt: TGTGCCAGCAGTTACGCGACAGGGGCTAGTGGCTACACCTTC; cdr3_aa: CASSYATGASGYTF
j_call: TRBJ2-7; clone_size: .; v_call: TRBV11-2; d_call: TRBD2; cdr3_nt: TGTGCCAGCAGCCCGGGACTAAAACTCTACGAGCAGTACTTC; cdr3_aa: CASSPGLKLYEQYF
j_call: TRBJ2-1; clone_size: .; v_call: TRBV27; d_call: TRBD2; cdr3_nt: TGTGCCAGCAGTGGACTAGCGGGAGGGATTAGGGACAATGAGCAGTTCTTC; cdr3_aa: CASSGLAGGIRDNEQFF
j_call: TRBJ2-6; clone_size: .; v_call: TRBV29-1; d_call: TRBD1; cdr3_nt: TGCAGCGTTCATACCCCAGGGGGCGCCCCTGGGGCCAACGTCCTGACTTTC; cdr3_aa: CSVHTPGGAPGANVLTF
j_call: TRBJ2-1; clone_size: .; v_call: TRBV19; d_call: .; cdr3_nt: TGTGCCAGTAGCATCCGGGACTCGCCCAACAATGAGCAGTTCTTC; cdr3_aa: CASSIRDSPNNEQFF
j_call: TRBJ2-3; clone_size: .; v_call: TRBV5-4; d_call: TRBD2; cdr3_nt: TGTGCCAGCAGCCCCCAGTATAGCGGGGGCTTAGATACGCAGTATTTT; cdr3_aa: CASSPQYSGGLDTQYF
j_call: TRBJ2-7; clone_size: .; v_call: TRBV27; d_call: TRBD2; cdr3_nt: TGTGCCAGCAGTTTATCGTTGGGGACTAACTACTACGAGCAGTACTTC; cdr3_aa: CASSLSLGTNYYEQYF
j_call: TRBJ1-2; clone_size: .; v_call: TRBV5-4; d_call: TRBD1; cdr3_nt: TGTGCCAGCAGCTTGACGGGACAGGGGAGCTATGGCTACACCTTC; cdr3_aa: CASSLTGQGSYGYTF
j_call: TRBJ2-1; clone_size: .; v_call: TRBV11-2; d_call: TRBD2; cdr3_nt: TGTGCCAGCAGCCGCCAACTAGCGGGGGACAATGAGCAGTTCTTC; cdr3_aa: CASSRQLAGDNEQFF
j_call: TRBJ1-3; clone_size: .; v_call: TRBV27; d_call: TRBD1; cdr3_nt: TGTGCCAGCAGTTTAAGGGCAGGGGGGAACACCATATATTTT; cdr3_aa: CASSLRAGGNTIYF
j_call: TRBJ2-7; clone_size: .; v_call: TRBV27; d_call: .; cdr3_nt: TGTGCCAGCAGAGGAGGGATCCACGAGCAGTACTTC; cdr3_aa: CASRGGIHEQYF
j_call: TRBJ2-2; clone_size: .; v_call: TRBV6-5; d_call: .; cdr3_nt: TGTGCCAGCAGTTACAGTACAGCTAATACCGGGGAGCTGTTTTTT; cdr3_aa: CASSYSTANTGELFF
j_call: TRBJ2-3; clone_size: .; v_call: TRBV4-1; d_call: TRBD2; cdr3_nt: TGCGCCAGCAGCAAACCGGCTAGCGGGAGCTTCACAGATACGCAGTATTTT; cdr3_aa: CASSKPASGSFTDTQYF
j_call: TRBJ1-2; clone_size: .; v_call: TRBV5-4; d_call: TRBD1; cdr3_nt: TGTGCCAGCAGCTCATCGATTAAACAGGGGGCCTATGGCTACACCTTC; cdr3_aa: CASSSSIKQGAYGYTF
j_call: TRBJ2-7; clone_size: .; v_call: TRBV4-1; d_call: .; cdr3_nt: TGCGCCAGCAGCCAAGACGTAGCCTACGAGCAGTACTTC; cdr3_aa: CASSQDVAYEQYF
j_call: TRBJ1-1; clone_size: .; v_call: TRBV6-5; d_call: .; cdr3_nt: TGTGCCAGCAGTTACTCGACAGGTATTATGAACACTGAAGCTTTCTTT; cdr3_aa: CASSYSTGIMNTEAFF